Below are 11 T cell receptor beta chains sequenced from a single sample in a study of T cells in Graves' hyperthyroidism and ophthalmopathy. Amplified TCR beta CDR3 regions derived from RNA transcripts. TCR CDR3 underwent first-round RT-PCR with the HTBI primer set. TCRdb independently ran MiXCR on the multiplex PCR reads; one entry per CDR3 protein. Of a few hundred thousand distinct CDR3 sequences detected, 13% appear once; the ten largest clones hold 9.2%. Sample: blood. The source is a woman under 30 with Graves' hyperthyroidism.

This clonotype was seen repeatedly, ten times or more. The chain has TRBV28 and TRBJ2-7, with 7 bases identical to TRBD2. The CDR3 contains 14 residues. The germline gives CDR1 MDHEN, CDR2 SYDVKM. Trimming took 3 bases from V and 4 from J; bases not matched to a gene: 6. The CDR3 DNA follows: TGTGCCAGCAGTTTCGGCGGGGGAACTTACGAGCAGTACTTC. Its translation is CASSFGGGTYEQYF.

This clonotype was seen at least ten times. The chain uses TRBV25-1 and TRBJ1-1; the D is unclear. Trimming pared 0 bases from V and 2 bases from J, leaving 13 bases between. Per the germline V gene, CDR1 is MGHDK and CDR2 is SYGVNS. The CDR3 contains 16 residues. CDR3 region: CASSEYIRTGNTEAFF. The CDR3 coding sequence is TGTGCCAGCAGTGAATATATTCGGACGGGAAACACTGAAGCTTTCTTT.

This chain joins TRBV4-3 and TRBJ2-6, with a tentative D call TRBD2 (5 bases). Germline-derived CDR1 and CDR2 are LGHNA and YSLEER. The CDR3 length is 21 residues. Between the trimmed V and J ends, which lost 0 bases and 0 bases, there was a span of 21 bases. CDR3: CASSQDSVKGGFHSGANVLTF. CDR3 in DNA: TGCGCCAGCAGCCAAGATAGCGTAAAGGGTGGGTTCCACTCTGGGGCCAACGTCCTGACTTTC.

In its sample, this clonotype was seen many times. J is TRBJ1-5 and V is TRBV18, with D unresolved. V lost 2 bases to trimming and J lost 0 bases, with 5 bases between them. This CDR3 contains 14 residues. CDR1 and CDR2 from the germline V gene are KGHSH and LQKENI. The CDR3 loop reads CASSPSNSNQPQHF. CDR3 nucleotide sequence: TGTGCCAGCTCACCATCGAATAGCAATCAGCCCCAGCATTTT.

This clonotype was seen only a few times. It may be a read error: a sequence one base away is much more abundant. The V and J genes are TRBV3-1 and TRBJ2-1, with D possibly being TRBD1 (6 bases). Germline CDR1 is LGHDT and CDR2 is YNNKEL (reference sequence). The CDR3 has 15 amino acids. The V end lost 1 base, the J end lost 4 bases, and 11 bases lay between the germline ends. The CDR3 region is CASSQGRGNYNEQFF. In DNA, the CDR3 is TGTGCCAGCAGCCAAGGCAGGGGAAATTACAATGAGCAGTTCTTC.

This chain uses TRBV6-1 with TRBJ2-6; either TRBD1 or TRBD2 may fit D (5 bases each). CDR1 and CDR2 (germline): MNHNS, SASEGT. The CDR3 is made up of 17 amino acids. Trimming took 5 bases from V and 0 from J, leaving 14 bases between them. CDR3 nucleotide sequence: TGTGCCAGCAGTCCTTCCGGGGCGCGCTCTGGGGCCAACGTCCTGACTTTC. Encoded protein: CASSPSGARSGANVLTF.

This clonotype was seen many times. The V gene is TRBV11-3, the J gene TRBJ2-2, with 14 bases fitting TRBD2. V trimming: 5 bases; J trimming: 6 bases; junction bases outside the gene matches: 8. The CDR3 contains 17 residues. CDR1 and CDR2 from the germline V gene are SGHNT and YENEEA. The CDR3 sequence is CASSRGGLAGEAGELFF. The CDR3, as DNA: TGTGCCAGCAGCCGAGGGGGACTAGCGGGAGAGGCCGGGGAGCTGTTTTTT.

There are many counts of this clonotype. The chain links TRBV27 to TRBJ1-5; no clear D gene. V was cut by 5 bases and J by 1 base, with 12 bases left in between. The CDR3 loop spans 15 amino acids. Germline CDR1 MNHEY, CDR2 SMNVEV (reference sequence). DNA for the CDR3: TGTGCCAGCAGTCCCTTCTTACCAAGCAATCAGCCCCAGCATTTT. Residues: CASSPFLPSNQPQHF.

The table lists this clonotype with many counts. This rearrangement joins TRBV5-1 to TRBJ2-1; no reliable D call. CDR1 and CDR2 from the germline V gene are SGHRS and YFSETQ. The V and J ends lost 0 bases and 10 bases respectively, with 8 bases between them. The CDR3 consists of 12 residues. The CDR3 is CASSLGLWEQFF. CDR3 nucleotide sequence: TGCGCCAGCAGCTTGGGGCTATGGGAGCAGTTCTTC. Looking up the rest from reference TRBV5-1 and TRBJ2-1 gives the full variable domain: KAGVTQTPRYLIKTRGQQVTLSCSPISGHRSVSWYQQTPGQGLQFLFEYFSETQRNKGNFPGRFSGRQFSNSRSEMNVSTLELGDSALYLCASSLGLWEQFFGPGTRLTVL.

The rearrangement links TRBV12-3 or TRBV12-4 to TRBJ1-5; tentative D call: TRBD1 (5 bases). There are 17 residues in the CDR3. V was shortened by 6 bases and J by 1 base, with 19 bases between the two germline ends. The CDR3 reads CASSPTQGGRSNQPQHF. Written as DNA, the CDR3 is TGTGCCAGCAGCCCAACCCAGGGAGGGAGAAGCAATCAGCCCCAGCATTTT.

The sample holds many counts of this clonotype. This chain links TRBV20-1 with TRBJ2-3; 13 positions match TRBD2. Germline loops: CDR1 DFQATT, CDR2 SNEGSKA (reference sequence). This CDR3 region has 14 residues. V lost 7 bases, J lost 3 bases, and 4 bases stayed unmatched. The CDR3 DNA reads TGCAGTGTTTTACTAGCGGGGGGGACAGATACGCAGTATTTT. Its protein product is CSVLLAGGTDTQYF.